Listed below are T cell receptor beta chains from one sample, sequenced in a study of beta chain features in type 1 diabetes. Only in-frame clones appear in the TCRdb table, and some are missing; sequencing was by immunoSEQ multiplex PCR. The sample lists a few hundred thousand clones; approximately 13% were seen once. The sample consisted of naive CD4+ T cells from blood. Receptors were obtained from a woman aged 18-30 years with type 1 diabetes. Both conserved end residues are trimmed from each CDR3. Fields, in order: CDR3 length, V gene, CDR3 protein.

>11|TRBV10-1
ASSELAEGKAF
>15|TRBV18
ASSPNPGQVASYGYT
>13|TRBV19
ASSTLRDRKNIQY
>14|TRBV7-8
ASSPLNRGQGETQY
>16|TRBV9
ASSSQPHTGTGTYGYT
>14|TRBV15
ATSSGRAGSGTKQF
>14|TRBV30
AWTRGTTGVFRTQY
>13|TRBV5-1
ASSLGLAGRNEQF
>11|TRBV29-1
SVEGSAKNIQY
>12|TRBV5-4
ASSSRQGSETQY
>13|TRBV6-5
ASSYLAGHTGELF
>13|TRBV19
ASSIGLLGNQPQH
>13|TRBV10-3
AISATGFSNQPQH
>10|TRBV9
ASSPTMDEQF
>12|TRBV6-5
ASSFGTSHNEQF
>10|TRBV10-3
AISQYNYEQY
>14|TRBV6-1
ASSDSPNRGRRGYT